The 13 T cell receptor beta chains in this list originate from one sample, sequenced in a study of breast tumors, draining lymph nodes, adjacent tissues. Axillary draining lymph nodes of breast cancer patients supplied the node samples. TCRdb used MiXCR to reprocess the multiplex PCR reads, holding one entry per CDR3 protein. The table lists roughly 260,000 distinct CDR3 sequences, around 30% of them singletons. Input material: axillary lymph node tissue. The receptors here all came from a female donor with breast cancer. Some clones in this sample may be carry-over from other donors' samples.

For this clonotype: A read error may account for a junction end that differs from germline. The chain is built from TRBV19 and TRBJ1-5; D not certain. The V gene's germline CDR1 is LNHDA and CDR2 SQIVND (reference sequence). The CDR3 sequence is 16 residues long. The CDR3 reads CASSPWQPDSNRPQHF. The CDR3 DNA reads as TGCGCCAGTAGCCCTTGGCAGCCCGATAGCAATCGGCCCCAGCATTTT.

This clonotype was found many times. The rearrangement joins TRBV11-1 to TRBJ2-2, with 8 bases fitting TRBD2. After removal of 5 bases from V and 4 bases from J, the junction contained 12 bases not matched to a gene. The CDR3 sequence is 17 residues long. Germline lookup yields CDR1 SGHAT and CDR2 FQDESV (reference sequence). This CDR3 reads CASSPSGGARGTGELFF. CDR3 DNA sequence: TGTGCCAGCAGCCCCTCGGGGGGGGCGCGAGGCACCGGGGAGCTGTTTTTT.

This rearrangement joins TRBV20-1 to TRBJ2-3; 7 nucleotides match TRBD2. Germline CDR1 and CDR2: DFQATT and SNEGSKA (reference sequence). CDR3 length: 14 residues. J was trimmed by 1 base and V by 0 bases; bases with no gene match: 1. The CDR3 region has the DNA TGCAGTGCTAGAGATAGCGGGCGCACAGATACGCAGTATTTT. The encoded protein is CSARDSGRTDTQYF.

The chain links TRBV24-1 to TRBJ1-1; D not resolved. Germline CDR1 and CDR2: KGHDR and SFDVKD. CDR3 length: 13 amino acids. Trimming removed 8 bases from V and 0 bases from J, with 9 bases in between. CDR3 in amino acids: CATKRGMNTEAFF. CDR3 in DNA: TGTGCCACCAAGCGGGGTATGAACACTGAAGCTTTCTTT.

This clonotype was detected ten times or more. This chain uses TRBV24-1 with TRBJ1-5; D gene unclear. The CDR3 extends over 12 amino acids. Trimming left V 4 bases short and J 7 bases short, with 7 bases between. Germline CDR1 is KGHDR and CDR2 is SFDVKD. In DNA form, the CDR3 reads TGTGCCACCAGTGACCAAGACCAGCCCCAGCATTTT. Translating it yields CATSDQDQPQHF.

This clonotype was seen only a few times. One end of the junction is discordant with germline, which a read error may explain. This chain joins TRBV5-4 and TRBJ2-2; unclear D gene. The CDR3 covers 12 residues. Germline V gene data show CDR1 as SGHNT and CDR2 as YYREEE (reference sequence). DNA of the CDR3: TGTGCCAGCAGCTTGGTCACCGCGGAGCTGTTTTTT. Its translation is CASSLVTAELFF.

Notes on this clonotype: A much larger clone lies a single base off, so this may be a read error. The chain uses TRBV5-6 and TRBJ2-3, with TRBD2 as a possible D gene (5 bases). This CDR3 is built from 17 residues. The germline V and J ends were trimmed by 2 bases and 1 base, with 17 bases remaining between them. CDR1 is SGHDT, CDR2 YYEEEE, per germline. The CDR3 DNA reads TGTGCCAGCAGCTTCGGTAGTCTAGCACATGGCACAGATACGCAGTATTTT. Translating gives CASSFGSLAHGTDTQYF.

V gene TRBV7-9 combines with J gene TRBJ2-1; 16 bases match TRBD2. Trimming took 7 bases from V and 3 from J; bases not matched to a gene: 9. Germline values: CDR1 SEHNR, CDR2 FQNEAQ (reference sequence). The CDR3 spans 18 residues. CDR3 coding DNA: TGTGCCAGCATGGGACTAGCGGGAGGGCCGATCGTCTACAATGAGCAGTTCTTC. It specifies CASMGLAGGPIVYNEQFF.

A remark on this clonotype: A single base separates this from a much larger clone, so it may be a read error. The chain recombines TRBV5-8 with TRBJ1-6, with TRBD1 identical over 8 bases. CDR1 and CDR2 from the germline V gene are SGHTS and YDEGEE. Trimming removed 0 bases from V and 11 bases from J; junction bases left unmatched: 10. The length of the CDR3 is 16 residues. This CDR3 is CASSLVPGQVNPPLHF. The CDR3 bases are TGTGCCAGCAGCTTGGTCCCGGGACAGGTGAATCCACCCCTCCACTTT.

The chain recombines TRBV11-3 with TRBJ2-4; D gene ambiguous. Germline assignment: CDR1 SGHNT and CDR2 YENEEA. The ends were cut back, 0 bases at V and 1 base at J, with 13 bases in the middle. CDR3 length: 17 amino acids. The CDR3 nucleotides read TGTGCCAGCAGCTTAGAGGCGGTCGCATTGGCCAAAAACATTCAGTACTTC. Its protein product is CASSLEAVALAKNIQYF.

This clonotype has a count of ten or more. The gene calls are TRBV6-6 and TRBJ2-3; tentative D call: TRBD2 (5 bases). Germline CDR1 and CDR2: MNHNY and SVGAGI (reference sequence). V was clipped by 4 bases and J by 5 bases, with 10 bases between them. The CDR3 totals 13 residues. The CDR3 reads CASSLLSGDTQYF. As DNA, the CDR3 is TGTGCCAGCAGTTTACTGAGCGGAGATACGCAGTATTTT.

This clonotype was seen just once. The gene calls are TRBV12-3 or TRBV12-4 and TRBJ1-5; 10 nucleotides line up with TRBD1. The CDR3 contains 14 residues. J was trimmed by 11 bases and V by 5 bases; bases with no gene match: 9. The chain's CDR3 is CASSEDRGLETQHF. CDR3 nucleotide sequence: TGTGCCAGCAGTGAAGACAGGGGGCTAGAGACCCAGCATTTT.

On this clonotype itself: A much larger clone is a single base away; this may be a read error. The chain employs TRBV6-5 and TRBJ1-3, with TRBD1 identical over 9 bases. Germline CDR1 MNHEY, CDR2 SVGAGI. After removal of 5 bases from V and 0 bases from J, the junction contained 11 bases not matched to a gene. The CDR3 runs to 18 residues. The CDR3 loop is CASSHLTGGSSSGNTIYF. CDR3 coding DNA: TGTGCCAGCAGTCACCTGACAGGGGGTTCAAGCTCTGGAAACACCATATATTTT.